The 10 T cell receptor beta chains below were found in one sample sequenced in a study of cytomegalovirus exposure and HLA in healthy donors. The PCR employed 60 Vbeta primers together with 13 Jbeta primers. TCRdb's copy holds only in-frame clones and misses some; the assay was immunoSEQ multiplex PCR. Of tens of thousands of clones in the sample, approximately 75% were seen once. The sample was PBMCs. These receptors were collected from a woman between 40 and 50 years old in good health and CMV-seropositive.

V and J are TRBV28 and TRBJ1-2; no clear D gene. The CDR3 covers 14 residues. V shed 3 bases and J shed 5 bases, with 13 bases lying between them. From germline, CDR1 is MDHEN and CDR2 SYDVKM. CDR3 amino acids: CASSFGVELYGYTF. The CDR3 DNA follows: TGTGCCAGCAGTTTTGGAGTGGAACTGTATGGCTACACCTTC.

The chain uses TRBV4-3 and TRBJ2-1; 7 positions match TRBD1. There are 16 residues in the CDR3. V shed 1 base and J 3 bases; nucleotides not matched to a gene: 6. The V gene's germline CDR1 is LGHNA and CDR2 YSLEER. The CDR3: CASSQGSGDSYNEQFF. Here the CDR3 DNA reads TGCGCCAGCAGCCAAGGATCAGGGGACAGCTACAATGAGCAGTTCTTC.

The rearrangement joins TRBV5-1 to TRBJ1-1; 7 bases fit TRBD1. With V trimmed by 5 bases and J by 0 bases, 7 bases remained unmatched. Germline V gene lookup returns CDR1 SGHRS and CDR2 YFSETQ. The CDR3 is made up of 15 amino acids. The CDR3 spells CASRRTGPVNTEAFF. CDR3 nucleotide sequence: TGCGCCAGCAGACGGACAGGACCAGTGAACACTGAAGCTTTCTTT. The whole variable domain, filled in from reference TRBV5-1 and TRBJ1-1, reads KAGVTQTPRYLIKTRGQQVTLSCSPISGHRSVSWYQQTPGQGLQFLFEYFSETQRNKGNFPGRFSGRQFSNSRSEMNVSTLELGDSALYLCASRRTGPVNTEAFFGQGTRLTVV.

CDR3 nucleotide sequence: TGTGCCAGCAGCCCAGGACTGCAAGAGACCCAGTACTTC. Translating gives CASSPGLQETQYF. This chain links TRBV11-2 with TRBJ2-5, with D possibly being TRBD2 (5 bases). CDR1 and CDR2 from the germline V gene are SGHAT and FQNNGV. V shed 5 bases and J shed 2 bases, with 9 bases lying between them. The CDR3 has 13 amino acids.

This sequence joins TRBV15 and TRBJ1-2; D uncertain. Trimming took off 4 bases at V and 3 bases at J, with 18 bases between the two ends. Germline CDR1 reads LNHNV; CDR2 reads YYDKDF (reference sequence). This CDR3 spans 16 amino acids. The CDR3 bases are TGTGCCACCAGCACGGGTCCAACTCTGGGAGACTATGGCTACACCTTC. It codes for CATSTGPTLGDYGYTF. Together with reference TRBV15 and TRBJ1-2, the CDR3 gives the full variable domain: DAMVIQNPRYQVTQFGKPVTLSCSQTLNHNVMYWYQQKSSQAPKLLFHYYDKDFNNEADTPDNFQSRRPNTSFCFLDIRSPGLGDTAMYLCATSTGPTLGDYGYTFGSGTRLTVV.

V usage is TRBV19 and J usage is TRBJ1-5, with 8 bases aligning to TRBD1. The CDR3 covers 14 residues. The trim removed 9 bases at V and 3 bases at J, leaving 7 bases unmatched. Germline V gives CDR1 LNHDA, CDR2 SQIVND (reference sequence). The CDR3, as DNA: TGTGCCAGCCAACCCCAGGGGGCCAATCAGCCCCAGCATTTT. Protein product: CASQPQGANQPQHF.

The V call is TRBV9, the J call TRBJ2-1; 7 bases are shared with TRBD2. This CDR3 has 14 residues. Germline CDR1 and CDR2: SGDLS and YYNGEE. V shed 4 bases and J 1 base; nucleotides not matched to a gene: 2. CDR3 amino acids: CASSRRGSYNEQFF. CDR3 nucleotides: TGTGCCAGCAGCCGGCGGGGGTCCTACAATGAGCAGTTCTTC.

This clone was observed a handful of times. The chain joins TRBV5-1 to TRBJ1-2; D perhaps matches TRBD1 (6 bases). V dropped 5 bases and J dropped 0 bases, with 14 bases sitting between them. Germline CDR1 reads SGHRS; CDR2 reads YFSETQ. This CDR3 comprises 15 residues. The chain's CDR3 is CASRSNQGTNYGYTF. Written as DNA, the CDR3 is TGCGCCAGCAGATCTAATCAGGGGACTAACTATGGCTACACCTTC.

CDR3: CASSIGNTEAFF. The CDR3 DNA sequence: TGTGCCAGTAGTATCGGGAACACTGAAGCTTTCTTT. The chain uses TRBV19 and TRBJ1-1; no definite D call. V was clipped by 3 bases and J by 1 base, with 3 bases between them. This CDR3 has 12 residues. Per the germline V gene, CDR1 is LNHDA and CDR2 is SQIVND (reference sequence).

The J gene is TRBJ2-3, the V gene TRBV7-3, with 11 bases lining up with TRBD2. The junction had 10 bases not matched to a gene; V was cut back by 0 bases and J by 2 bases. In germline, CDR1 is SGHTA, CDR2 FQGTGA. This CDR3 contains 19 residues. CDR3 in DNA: TGTGCCAGCAGCTTAACCAGGGGCGTAGCGGGGGGGATCACAGATACGCAGTATTTT. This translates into CASSLTRGVAGGITDTQYF.